A selection of T cell receptor beta chains follows, all from one sample in a study of metastatic and nonmetastatic thyroid tumors. TCRdb reanalyzed the PCR reads via MiXCR. The sample holds tens of thousands of clones; approximately 15% are singletons and the top ten take roughly 7%. Sequenced material: blood. The receptors originated from a female donor with papillary thyroid cancer or a benign thyroid nodule (not recorded which). Some clones in this sample may be carry-over from other donors' samples. Each CDR3 is given with its conserved first and last residue. The D gene is left open where the match is weak. Expanded clones are given a class, and other clones once, few, many or no size at all.

D gene: .
V gene: TRBV28
J gene: TRBJ2-1
clone size: many
CDR3 DNA: TGTGCCAGCAGTTTCCGTAACGGGGACAATGAGCAGTTCTTC
CDR3 protein: CASSFRNGDNEQFF

D gene: .
V gene: TRBV3-1
J gene: TRBJ2-3
clone size: many
CDR3 DNA: TGTGCCAGCAGCCAAGATGTAGGGGTTACAGATACGCAGTATTTT
CDR3 protein: CASSQDVGVTDTQYF

D gene: TRBD2
V gene: TRBV6-2/TRBV6-3
J gene: TRBJ2-3
clone size: .
CDR3 DNA: TGTGCCAGCAGTTACACCGCCGGGGGACTAGCCCAAGATACGCAGTGTTTT
CDR3 protein: CASSYTAGGLAQDTQCF

D gene: .
V gene: TRBV20-1
J gene: TRBJ2-3
clone size: .
CDR3 DNA: TGCAGTGCTAGAGTATCTGAGGGGCTCCCAGATACGCAGTATTTT
CDR3 protein: CSARVSEGLPDTQYF

D gene: .
V gene: TRBV19
J gene: TRBJ2-3
clone size: many
CDR3 DNA: TGTGCCAGTAGTAGGACCCAGGGATTCACAGATACGCAGTATTTT
CDR3 protein: CASSRTQGFTDTQYF

D gene: TRBD2
V gene: TRBV20-1
J gene: TRBJ2-1
clone size: few
CDR3 DNA: TGCAGTGCGCGAGGGGGCACTAGCGGGAGGAATGAGCAGTTCTTC
CDR3 protein: CSARGGTSGRNEQFF

D gene: TRBD2
V gene: TRBV6-2/TRBV6-3
J gene: TRBJ2-7
clone size: few
CDR3 DNA: TGTGCCAGCAGCTTGGCCTATAGCGGGAGGGCCGGAGAGCAGTACTTC
CDR3 protein: CASSLAYSGRAGEQYF

D gene: .
V gene: TRBV29-1
J gene: TRBJ2-5
clone size: .
CDR3 DNA: TGCAGCGTTGGTATGCGAGGAAAAGAGACCCAGTACTTC
CDR3 protein: CSVGMRGKETQYF

D gene: .
V gene: TRBV11-1
J gene: TRBJ2-3
clone size: many
CDR3 DNA: TGTGCCAGCAGCTTAGGTTTCGCTAGCACCTATGGGGATACGCAGTATTTT
CDR3 protein: CASSLGFASTYGDTQYF

D gene: .
V gene: TRBV20-1
J gene: TRBJ2-7
clone size: .
CDR3 DNA: TGCAGTGTTAGTGTAAGAAGGGTAGGAATGGACGAGCAGTACTTC
CDR3 protein: CSVSVRRVGMDEQYF

D gene: TRBD1
V gene: TRBV28
J gene: TRBJ2-6
clone size: many
CDR3 DNA: TGTGCCAGCAGTGGCGACAGGGACGGGGCCAACGTCCTGACTTTC
CDR3 protein: CASSGDRDGANVLTF

D gene: TRBD2
V gene: TRBV10-3
J gene: TRBJ2-5
clone size: .
CDR3 DNA: TGTGCCGTCACGGAGGGACGGGGGGTTCAAGAGACCCAGTACTTC
CDR3 protein: CAVTEGRGVQETQYF

D gene: TRBD2
V gene: TRBV11-2
J gene: TRBJ2-1
clone size: many
CDR3 DNA: TGTGCCAGCAGCGTTAGCGGGAACTCCTACAATGAGCAGTTCTTC
CDR3 protein: CASSVSGNSYNEQFF

D gene: TRBD2
V gene: TRBV2
J gene: TRBJ2-1
clone size: many
CDR3 DNA: TGTGCCAGCAGGTGGACTAGAGATGAGCAGTTCTTC
CDR3 protein: CASRWTRDEQFF